This T cell receptor beta chain comes out of a study of T cells in Graves' hyperthyroidism and ophthalmopathy. Across the study: Specimen type is peripheral blood, collected at initial diagnosis prior to any treatment.

This clonotype was counted many times. Its antigen is currently unknown. Whole-study findings and limits: It was a median around seven months before onset that the model predicted ophthalmopathy.

PBMCs were sourced from roughly 9.1 ml fresh peripheral blood. Researchers took RNA transcripts and amplified the TCR beta CDR3 regions from them. The HTBI primer set was used in a first-round RT-PCR of the TCR CDR3. One entry per CDR3 protein results from TCRdb running MiXCR on the multiplex PCR reads. This sample has almost 250,000 distinct CDR3 sequences; almost 25% occur once, and the top ten carry under 40%. With 4 bases removed from V and 2 bases from J, the gap between germline ends came to 6 bases. CDR3 length equals 13 residues. Germline values: CDR1 SGHRS, CDR2 YFSETQ. The sequence was collected from a woman aged 40-49 years with Graves' ophthalmopathy. V gene TRBV5-1 combines with J gene TRBJ2-2; no reliable D call. The sample taken for sequencing was blood. CDR3: CASSADNTGELFF. The CDR3 nucleotides are TGCGCCAGCAGCGCCGACAACACCGGGGAGCTGTTTTTT.